Reported below is one TCR beta chain. This clonotype was detected many times. It lacks a known antigen. No base-level quality is on record; no much larger clone is a single base apart. This specimen belongs to a study of CD8 T cells in ankylosing spondylitis (dated by TCRdb to 2016 to 2017). Concerning the study at large: To find TCR variants linked to disease, the study profiled T cell receptor beta repertoires in ankylosing spondylitis patients and healthy donors. The whole study cohort included over a hundred healthy donors and 25 or so ankylosing spondylitis patients. Samples of peripheral blood were taken, and for ankylosing spondylitis patients, synovial fluid was collected as well. Summary of the overall study and its limitations: A TCR beta motif of several highly homologous amino acid variants appeared characteristic of blood from ankylosing spondylitis patients. A CD8+ phenotype was shown by the disease-linked clones, which were found at relatively low frequencies in peripheral blood. Some TCR beta motif variants had previously been reported in synovial fluid and blood of reactive arthritis patients, which suggested common disease-initiation mechanisms. The disease-linked clones were reported to be significantly enriched in matched synovial fluid samples from ankylosing spondylitis patients.

The CDR3 has 14 amino acids, counting the end cysteine and phenylalanine. This entry keeps only the CDR3 DNA: 42 bases, framed from base 1. Trimming leaves V shorter by 7 bases and J shorter by 5 bases, with the junction holding 8 bases beyond the gene matches. CDR1 and CDR2 are drawn from the germline V gene: SGDLS, YYNGEE. The listed sequencing device is Illumina HiSeq 2500. Quantitative 5'-RACE with molecular barcodes was used to prepare TCR beta libraries. The source study handled its data this way. Disease-linked TCR variants were identified with a new computational method built on a probabilistic model of VDJ rearrangement. TCRdb reanalyzed the raw reads on its own, using fastp at Q25 for trimming and MiXCR for clone calling, and kept in-frame beta chains. A single entry per CDR3 protein holds the most common genes and DNA from its merged rows. These V and J calls originate from TCRdb's pipeline instead of the authors' own analysis. The sample records 7,600 or so distinct CDR3 sequences, approximately 2.9% of which are singletons. The ten biggest clones cover under 45% of the sample.

The clonotype was recovered from a female donor with ankylosing spondylitis or in good health (not recorded which). This chain joins TRBV9 to TRBJ2-1, and 8 bases in between align with TRBD2. The sample comprised blood, either unsorted or a sorted T cell fraction (not recorded which). The CDR3 is CASQPGGPNNEQFF. The DNA reads as follows: TGTGCCAGCCAGCCGGGGGGGCCAAACAATGAGCAGTTCTTC.